This T cell receptor beta chain was sequenced during a study of sequential checkpoint blockade in melanoma (dated by TCRdb to the late 2010s). About the study as a whole: Patients were randomized 1:1 to first-line nivolumab followed by ipilimumab (arm A) or ipilimumab followed by nivolumab (arm B). Maintenance nivolumab came after each of the two trial sequences. DNA from about a hundred pretreatment melanoma tumor samples underwent TCRbeta immunosequencing. Over 20 patients had matched tumor biopsies taken before treatment and at week 13, after single-agent nivolumab (arm A) or ipilimumab (arm B). About 80% of the matched tumor biopsy pairs taken before and after treatment were from the same lesion.

TCRbeta CDR3 regions were immunosequenced from genomic DNA with the immunoSEQ Assay. Before high-throughput sequencing, the genomic DNA was amplified using bias-controlled multiplex PCR. Under the source paper's analysis protocol: To quantify the absolute abundance of each unique TCRbeta CDR3 region, the sequences were collapsed and filtered. Clonality was defined as 1 minus Pielou's evenness and was calculated using productive rearrangements only. Tumor T-cell fraction was calculated by normalizing TCRbeta template counts to the amount of usable DNA, which was estimated from several housekeeping genes. A previously published method was used to identify clones with significantly greater frequencies in on-treatment samples than in baseline samples. TCRdb limited this immuneACCESS table to in-frame rearrangements with V and J called. A share of clones is missing; checked studies link under half to unresolved V genes, and the rest is unexplained. V, J and clone size reflect that table, while D and trimming were determined from the DNA. Recorded for this sample are around 19,000 clones; roughly 73% of them occurred a single time. The ten largest make up under 5% of the sample.

The sample's treatment or condition label, decoded: randomized to nivolumab then ipilimumab (arm A) or the reverse (arm B). Prior DNA-damaging chemotherapy had not been received by any trial patient. Samples were obtained from patients with melanoma enrolled in CheckMate 064, a randomized, open-label phase II trial of sequential checkpoint blockade. Genomic DNA from formalin-fixed paraffin-embedded (FFPE) tissue samples was used for tumor TCR sequencing. Broader findings and caveats from the paper: Tumor T-cell fraction and clonality correlated with PD-L1 staining and CD8+ T-cell counts but not with mutational load. Validation of the response-prediction model combining TCR metrics and mutation burden is needed in larger, independent patient cohorts. In the nivolumab-first arm (arm A), pretreatment tumor TIL clonality was associated with response (P = .04). Small sample sizes and reduced statistical power limited the analyses of tumor T-cell fraction within each arm. Clinical benefit was about 30 times more likely to be achieved by patients whose tumor T-cell fraction and clonality increased by week 13.

CDR1 and CDR2, per the germline V gene, are SGHNT and YENEEA. The germline V and J ends show losses of 1 base and 10 bases respectively, and no gene match explains 13 bases of the junction. From cysteine to phenylalanine, the CDR3 is 16 amino acids long. The DNA shown is the 48-base CDR3, in frame from base 1. Turning to this clone: The antigen it binds to is not known. Base qualities are missing; no much larger clone stands one base away.

The receptor comes from a human donor with melanoma. The rearrangement joined TRBV11-3 to TRBJ2-1; a stretch of 7 junction bases matches TRBD2. Source: tumor tissue (inferred from file names), taken from a patient given nivolumab and ipilimumab in sequence. The DNA sequence is TGTGCCAGCAGCTTAGTATCCGGCGGGAGCCAGGGAGAGCAGTTCTTC. Translated, this is CASSLVSGGSQGEQFF.